This T cell receptor beta chain was recovered during a study of PD-1 blockade in classical Hodgkin lymphoma. Study results and caveats: Baseline TCR diversity was reportedly lower in newly diagnosed patients than healthy donors.

Some clones are missing from TCRdb's copy, which holds only in-frame ones; the method was immunoSEQ multiplex PCR. The data hold 30,000 or so clones, with around 70% observed a single time. Comment on this clone: Antigen unknown.

Autologous stem cell transplantation was followed by relapse in every patient, and brentuximab vedotin exposure varied. Classification of best responses gave complete response, partial response or progressive disease. The germline V gene has CDR1 MGHDK and CDR2 SYGVNS. This CDR3 comprises 13 residues. With 8 bases clipped from V and 4 bases from J, the junction kept 5 bases outside the gene matches. The input for sequencing was peripheral blood mononuclear cells (PBMCs), taken before the second cycle of nivolumab. The TCR comes from a human donor with classical Hodgkin lymphoma. J is TRBJ1-1 and V is TRBV25-1, with 9 bases identical to TRBD1. This CDR3 reads CASRTGAITEAFF. The CDR3 DNA reads TGTGCCAGCCGGACAGGGGCGATCACTGAAGCTTTCTTT.